This is a list of T cell receptor beta chains from one sample in a study of T cells after yellow fever vaccination. TCRdb reanalysed the 5' RACE reads using MiXCR and keeps one entry per CDR3 protein. The data hold 400,000 or so distinct CDR3 sequences, with 18% observed a single time. The material sequenced was PBMCs, taken before the yellow fever booster vaccination. These receptors all come from a man younger than 35 who received the YFV17D yellow fever vaccine. Each CDR3 is given with its conserved first and last residue.

17 | TRBV4-2 | CASSQDGSLAGGETQYF
13 | TRBV15 | CATSTDDRGGQFF
16 | TRBV7-9 | CASSHTLGTVNQPQHF
12 | TRBV12-3/TRBV12-4 | CASSQTYNEQFF
16 | TRBV24-1 | CATSVTGTNSYNEQFF
13 | TRBV29-1 | CSGRDRRWDTQYF
13 | TRBV24-1 | CATSLRDQSTQYF
14 | TRBV5-1 | CASSSDRGQETQYF
13 | TRBV2 | CAGNRDPAEKLFF
14 | TRBV12-3/TRBV12-4 | CASSKAGGPKTQYF
14 | TRBV12-3/TRBV12-4 | CASTRDRGYETQYF
15 | TRBV7-8 | CASSDTGQTNEKLFF
17 | TRBV11-2 | CASSLDRSGGTGDTQYF
16 | TRBV12-3/TRBV12-4 | CASSLIGSGGADTQYF
14 | TRBV7-9 | CASRVQGYNYGYTF
13 | TRBV6-1 | CASTSDLRETQYF
13 | TRBV18 | CASSRDSDYEQYF
12 | TRBV20-1 | CSAKRGAYGYTF
15 | TRBV7-2 | CASSPYRGSGETQYF
14 | TRBV4-2 | CASSQEGGTYGYTF
15 | TRBV7-8 | CASRTGGRVETEAFF